Shown below are 5 T cell receptor beta chains from a single sample sequenced in a study of a mutant IDH1 vaccine in newly diagnosed glioma. The data were produced by immunoSEQ multiplex PCR, yet TCRdb's version contains in-frame clones alone and is incomplete. The sample has 30,000 to 35,000 clones, over 85% seen once. Noted time point: week 47, end of study. In every dose of vaccine, 300 ug of mutant IDH1 20-mer peptide was given alongside topical imiquimod. Their antigens remain unidentified. This specimen was PBMCs, taken from a glioma patient whose treatment included an IDH1 peptide vaccine. The receptor set was obtained from a man between 35 and 55 years old with glioma.

CDR3 DNA sequence: TGTGCCAGCAGCCTAGACACTAGCAATCAGCCCCAGCATTTT. Translating gives CASSLDTSNQPQHF. The chain joins TRBV6-6 to TRBJ1-5; the D is unclear. CDR3 length: 14 residues. The germline V gene encodes CDR1 MNHNY and CDR2 SVGAGI (reference sequence). V gave up 6 bases and J gave up 0 bases, with 9 bases separating them.

This clone qualifies as medium-sized. The chain employs TRBV6-4 and TRBJ2-2; 9 nucleotides line up with TRBD1. The V and J ends lost 7 bases and 6 bases, in that order; junction bases with no gene match: 9. Germline V gene data show CDR1 as MRHNA and CDR2 as SNTAGT. The CDR3 spans 15 residues. For the CDR3, the DNA is TGTGCCAGCATGGCCGGGACAGGGAAAGCCGGGGAGCTGTTTTTT. This gives the protein CASMAGTGKAGELFF.

The CDR3 here is CASSLGRGYTDTQYF. The CDR3 coding sequence is TGCGCCAGCAGCTTGGGACGGGGCTACACAGATACGCAGTATTTT. The chain is built from TRBV5-1 and TRBJ2-3; perhaps D is TRBD1 or TRBD2 (5 bases each). V shed 0 bases and J shed 2 bases, with 10 bases lying between them. Germline V CDR1 and CDR2: SGHRS, YFSETQ. This CDR3 comprises 15 residues. The whole variable domain, remainder taken from reference TRBV5-1 and TRBJ2-3, is KAGVTQTPRYLIKTRGQQVTLSCSPISGHRSVSWYQQTPGQGLQFLFEYFSETQRNKGNFPGRFSGRQFSNSRSEMNVSTLELGDSALYLCASSLGRGYTDTQYFGPGTRLTVL.

The rearrangement uses TRBV4-3 and TRBJ2-3; a weak D match, TRBD2 (6 bases). The germline V gene has CDR1 LGHNA and CDR2 YSLEER. V was cut by 1 base and J by 0 bases, with 11 bases left in between. This CDR3 spans 16 amino acids. CDR3 nucleotide sequence: TGCGCCAGCAGCCAAGGAGTAGCGGCTAGCACAGATACGCAGTATTTT. Translation gives CASSQGVAASTDTQYF.

This clone was seen more than once but under ten times. The chain uses TRBV6-5 and TRBJ1-2, with TRBD1 matching over 10 bases. CDR1 and CDR2 (germline): MNHEY, SVGAGI. CDR3 length: 15 amino acids. Trimming at V came to 2 bases and at J to 5 bases, leaving 5 bases not matched to a gene. The chain's CDR3 is CASSYRGQGLYGYTF. DNA for the CDR3: TGTGCCAGCAGTTACAGGGGACAGGGGTTATATGGCTACACCTTC.